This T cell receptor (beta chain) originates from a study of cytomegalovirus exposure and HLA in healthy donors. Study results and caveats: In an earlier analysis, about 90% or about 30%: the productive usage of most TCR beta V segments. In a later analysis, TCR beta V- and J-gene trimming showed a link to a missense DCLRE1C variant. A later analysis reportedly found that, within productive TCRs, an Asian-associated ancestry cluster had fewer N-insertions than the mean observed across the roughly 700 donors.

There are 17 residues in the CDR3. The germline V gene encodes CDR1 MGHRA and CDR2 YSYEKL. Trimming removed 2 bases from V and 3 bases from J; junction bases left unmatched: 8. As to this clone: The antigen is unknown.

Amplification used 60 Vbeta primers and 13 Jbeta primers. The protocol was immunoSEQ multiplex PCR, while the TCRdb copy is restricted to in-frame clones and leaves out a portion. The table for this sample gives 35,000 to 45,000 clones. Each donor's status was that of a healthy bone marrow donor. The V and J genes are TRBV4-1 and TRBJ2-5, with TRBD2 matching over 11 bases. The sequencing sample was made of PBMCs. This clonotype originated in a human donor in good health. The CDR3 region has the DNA TGCGCCAGCAGCCAAAGTATTAGCGGGGGGGCTGAAGAGACCCAGTACTTC. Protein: CASSQSISGGAEETQYF.